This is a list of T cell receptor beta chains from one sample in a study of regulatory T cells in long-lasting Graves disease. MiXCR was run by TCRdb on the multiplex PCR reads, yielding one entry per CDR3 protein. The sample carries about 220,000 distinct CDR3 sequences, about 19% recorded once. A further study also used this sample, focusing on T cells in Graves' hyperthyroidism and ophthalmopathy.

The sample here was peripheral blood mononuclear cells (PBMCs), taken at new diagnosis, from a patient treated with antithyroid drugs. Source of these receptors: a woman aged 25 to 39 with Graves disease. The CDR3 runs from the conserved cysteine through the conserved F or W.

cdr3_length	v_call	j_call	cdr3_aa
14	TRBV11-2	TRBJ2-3	CASSYSIYTDTQYF
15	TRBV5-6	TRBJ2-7	CASSAGSSVSYEQYF
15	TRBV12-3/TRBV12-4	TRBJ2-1	CASSPHGQGGDEQFF
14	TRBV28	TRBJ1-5	CASTETGFNQPQHF
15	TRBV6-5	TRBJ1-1	CASSSRQGAYTEAFF
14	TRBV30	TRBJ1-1	CAWTQGWEMNYAFF
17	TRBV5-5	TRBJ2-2	CASTLWRSSDGAGELFF
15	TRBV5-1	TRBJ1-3	CASSRALSSRNTISF
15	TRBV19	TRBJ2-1	CASRTPGTAYNEQFF
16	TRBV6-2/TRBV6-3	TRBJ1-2	CASSYRAGIPHYGYTF
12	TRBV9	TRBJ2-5	CASGASQETQYF
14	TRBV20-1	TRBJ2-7	CSASSGRKSHEQYF
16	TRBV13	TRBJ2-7	CASSLNGWTGSYEQYF
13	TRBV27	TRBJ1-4	CASSSQLDEKLFF
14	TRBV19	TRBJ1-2	CASSSSGKNYGYTF
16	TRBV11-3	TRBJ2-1	CASSFTGTSGVHEQFF
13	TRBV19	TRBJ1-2	CASSDTGTYGYTF
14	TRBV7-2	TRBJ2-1	CASTRGGGWNEQFF
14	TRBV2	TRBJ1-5	CASSYPGYNQPQHF
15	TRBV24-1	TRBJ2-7	CATSDPGQGAYEQYF
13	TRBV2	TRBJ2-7	CASNRQGSYEQYF
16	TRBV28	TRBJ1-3	CASSLGPTFSGNTIYF
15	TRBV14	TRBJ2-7	CASSQDGQPFYEQYF
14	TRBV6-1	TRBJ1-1	CASSERTGSAKAFF
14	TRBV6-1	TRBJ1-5	CASSTTGGDQPQHF
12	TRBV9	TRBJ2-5	CASSWRGETQYF
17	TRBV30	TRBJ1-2	CAWSASAEKFARDGYTF
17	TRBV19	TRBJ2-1	CASSIHSVRGYGNEQFF
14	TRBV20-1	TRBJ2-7	CSAGGQGASTEIYF
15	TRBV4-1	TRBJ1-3	CASRTVSSSGNTIYF
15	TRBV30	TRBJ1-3	CAWSARQLNGNTIYF
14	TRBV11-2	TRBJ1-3	CASTPGQSGNTIYF
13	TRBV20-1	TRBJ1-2	CSARPEANYGYTF
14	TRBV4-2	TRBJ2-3	CASSHLPRTDTQYF
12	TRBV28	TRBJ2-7	CASIGGRYEQYF
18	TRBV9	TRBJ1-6	CASSVDAWGLFYNSPLHF
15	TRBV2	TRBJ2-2	CASIGLAVNTGELFF
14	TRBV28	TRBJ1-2	CASTDGRRNYGYTF